The 3 T cell receptor beta chains presented below share a single source sample, sequenced in a study of T cells after yellow fever vaccination. TCRdb called the 5' RACE reads again in MiXCR, with one record for every CDR3 protein. The data hold approximately 69,000 distinct CDR3 sequences, with approximately 5% observed a single time. The sequenced sample was CD4+ T cells sorted from PBMCs, obtained more than 13 days after the first yellow fever vaccination. The receptors were sampled from a young man who received the YFV17D yellow fever vaccine.

Turning to this clonotype: A much larger clonotype is one base distant, so this may be a read error. CDR3 residues: CASNKRGQGETQYF. CDR3 sequence (DNA): TGTGCCAGCAATAAGAGGGGGCAGGGAGAGACCCAGTACTTC. The chain joins TRBV2 to TRBJ2-5; 7 bases map to TRBD1. Germline CDR1 is SNHLY and CDR2 is FYNNEI. V dropped 7 bases and J dropped 4; count of bases not matched to a gene: 9. The CDR3 loop spans 14 amino acids.

This clonotype was recorded at least ten times. The chain employs TRBV10-3 and TRBJ1-2, with 9 bases identical to TRBD1. The CDR3 is made up of 13 amino acids. Germline values: CDR1 ENHRY, CDR2 SYGVKD. V trimming: 4 bases; J trimming: 5 bases; junction bases outside the gene matches: 2. The CDR3 DNA reads as TGTGCCATCAGTGCCGGGACAGGGTATGGCTACACCTTC. Its translation is CAISAGTGYGYTF.

Of note for this clonotype: One end of the junction does not line up with germline, which may come from a read error. This chain links TRBV18 with TRBJ1-4; D uncertain. The CDR3 spans 16 residues. Germline V gene lookup returns CDR1 KGHSH and CDR2 LQKENI. The DNA of the CDR3 is TGTGCCAGCTCACCCGCAATAGAGCCGGCAGCCGGCGCGACGATTTTT. This sequence encodes CASSPAIEPAAGATIF. The variable domain in full, completed from reference TRBV18 and TRBJ1-4, reads NAGVMQNPRHLVRRRGQEARLRCSPMKGHSHVYWYRQLPEEGLKFMVYLQKENIIDESGMPKERFSAEFPKEGPSILRIQQVVRGDSAAYFCASSPAIEPAAGATIFGSGTQLSVL.